This is a list of T cell receptor beta chains from one sample in a study of blood T cell repertoires in COVID-19. Using immunoSEQ multiplex PCR, the repertoire was profiled, and TCRdb retains in-frame clones only, with some absent. The sample has 80,000 to 100,000 clones, 90% to 95% seen once. Sequencing was performed on peripheral blood. All receptors come from a human donor with active COVID-19. The donor label of this sample is uncertain. The CDR3 runs from the conserved cysteine through the conserved F or W. A D gene is named only where the DNA matches it firmly. Clone size is not always given. Where it is, it says once, few, many or a class for expanded clones.

D gene: .
V gene: TRBV7-3
J gene: TRBJ2-3
clone size: .
CDR3 protein: CASSFQGTDTQYF
CDR3 DNA: TGTGCCAGCAGCTTCCAGGGTACAGATACGCAGTATTTT

D gene: .
V gene: TRBV2
J gene: TRBJ2-7
clone size: .
CDR3 protein: CASTTDLSSYEQYF
CDR3 DNA: TGTGCCAGCACGACTGACTTGAGCTCCTACGAGCAGTACTTC

D gene: .
V gene: TRBV6-2/TRBV6-3
J gene: TRBJ2-5
clone size: .
CDR3 protein: CASSPRRETQYF
CDR3 DNA: TGTGCCAGCAGCCCCCGTCGGGAGACCCAGTACTTC

D gene: .
V gene: TRBV18
J gene: TRBJ1-2
clone size: .
CDR3 protein: CASSPPLTNYGYTF
CDR3 DNA: TGTGCCAGCTCACCACCGTTAACTAACTATGGCTACACCTTC

D gene: .
V gene: TRBV5-1
J gene: TRBJ1-1
clone size: .
CDR3 protein: CASSFRLGTGSGAFF
CDR3 DNA: TGCGCCAGCAGCTTCCGCTTGGGTACAGGGTCTGGAGCTTTCTTT

D gene: .
V gene: TRBV3-1/TRBV3-2
J gene: TRBJ1-1
clone size: .
CDR3 protein: CASSPGSSAEAFF
CDR3 DNA: TGTGCCAGCAGCCCTGGCTCTAGCGCTGAAGCTTTCTTT

D gene: TRBD1
V gene: TRBV6-5
J gene: TRBJ1-4
clone size: .
CDR3 protein: CASSTDRGNEKLFF
CDR3 DNA: TGTGCCAGCAGTACCGACAGGGGTAATGAAAAACTGTTTTTT

D gene: TRBD1
V gene: TRBV18
J gene: TRBJ1-1
clone size: .
CDR3 protein: CASSGQGNTEAFF
CDR3 DNA: TGTGCCAGCTCAGGACAGGGGAACACTGAAGCTTTCTTT

D gene: TRBD1
V gene: TRBV6-4
J gene: TRBJ2-7
clone size: .
CDR3 protein: CASSDQRDRETYEQYF
CDR3 DNA: TGTGCCAGCAGCGACCAGAGGGACAGGGAAACCTACGAGCAGTACTTC

D gene: TRBD1
V gene: TRBV29-1
J gene: TRBJ1-6
clone size: many
CDR3 protein: CSAQLGTEESPLHF
CDR3 DNA: TGCAGCGCCCAACTTGGGACAGAAGAATCACCCCTCCACTTT

D gene: .
V gene: TRBV29-1
J gene: TRBJ1-3
clone size: .
CDR3 protein: CSARGAGNTIYF
CDR3 DNA: TGCAGCGCCCGGGGGGCAGGAAACACCATATATTTT

D gene: TRBD2
V gene: TRBV27
J gene: TRBJ2-5
clone size: once
CDR3 protein: CASSSAGRETQYF
CDR3 DNA: TGTGCCAGCAGTTCAGCGGGGCGCGAGACCCAGTACTTC

D gene: .
V gene: TRBV7-8
J gene: TRBJ2-1
clone size: .
CDR3 protein: CASSFSWGDEQFF
CDR3 DNA: TGTGCCAGCAGCTTCTCCTGGGGCGATGAGCAGTTCTTC

D gene: .
V gene: TRBV6-2/TRBV6-3
J gene: TRBJ2-7
clone size: once
CDR3 protein: CASSYGPVSYEQYF
CDR3 DNA: TGTGCCAGCAGTTATGGTCCAGTCTCCTACGAGCAGTACTTC

D gene: .
V gene: TRBV10-3
J gene: TRBJ1-6
clone size: .
CDR3 protein: CAISESPRADSPLHF
CDR3 DNA: TGTGCCATCAGTGAGTCGCCGAGGGCTGATTCACCCCTCCACTTT

D gene: .
V gene: TRBV7-9
J gene: TRBJ2-2
clone size: .
CDR3 protein: CASSPGRMEKVSGELFF
CDR3 DNA: TGTGCCAGCAGTCCAGGCCGGATGGAAAAGGTATCCGGGGAGCTGTTTTTT

D gene: .
V gene: TRBV2
J gene: TRBJ1-5
clone size: .
CDR3 protein: CASSVGRPDQPQHF
CDR3 DNA: TGTGCCAGCAGTGTTGGGCGACCTGATCAGCCCCAGCATTTT

D gene: .
V gene: TRBV15
J gene: TRBJ1-5
clone size: .
CDR3 protein: CATSPDRNSNQPQHF
CDR3 DNA: TGTGCCACCAGCCCCGACAGGAATAGCAATCAGCCCCAGCATTTT

D gene: .
V gene: TRBV11-2
J gene: TRBJ2-1
clone size: .
CDR3 protein: CASSFEGNYFNEQFF
CDR3 DNA: TGTGCCAGCAGCTTTGAGGGCAACTACTTCAATGAGCAGTTCTTC

D gene: TRBD1
V gene: TRBV27
J gene: TRBJ1-1
clone size: .
CDR3 protein: CASSLSGGITEAFF
CDR3 DNA: TGTGCCAGCAGTTTATCAGGGGGCATCACTGAAGCTTTCTTT

D gene: TRBD1
V gene: TRBV6-5
J gene: TRBJ1-1
clone size: .
CDR3 protein: CASRRTGEDAFF
CDR3 DNA: TGTGCCAGCAGGCGGACAGGGGAAGATGCTTTCTTT

D gene: TRBD2
V gene: TRBV4-3
J gene: TRBJ2-3
clone size: .
CDR3 protein: CASSQNQGLAGAGGTDTQYF
CDR3 DNA: TGCGCCAGCAGCCAGAATCAGGGACTAGCGGGGGCAGGGGGGACAGATACGCAGTATTTT

D gene: TRBD2
V gene: TRBV19
J gene: TRBJ2-3
clone size: .
CDR3 protein: CASSISGLAGPTDTQYF
CDR3 DNA: TGTGCCAGTAGTATATCGGGACTAGCGGGGCCCACAGATACGCAGTATTTT

D gene: TRBD2
V gene: TRBV6-5
J gene: TRBJ2-1
clone size: once
CDR3 protein: CASSYSGGSSYNEQFF
CDR3 DNA: TGTGCCAGCAGTTACTCGGGGGGGTCTTCCTACAATGAGCAGTTCTTC